Reported below is one T cell receptor beta chain. Individuals selected for sequencing had exhibited CD8+CD57+ cell expansion on flow cytometry. The data derive from a study of CD8+CD57+ T cells in acquired aplastic anemia. This CDR3 has 15 amino acids. With 4 bases removed from V and 4 bases from J, the gap between germline ends came to 14 bases. Per the germline V gene, CDR1 is MGHDK and CDR2 is SYGVNS. Profiling of TCR beta VDJ combinations and CDR3 sequences used genomic DNA as template. TCRdb re-called the reads through MiXCR, storing one row per CDR3 protein. This sample carries just over 450,000 distinct CDR3 sequences, over 25% of them seen once, and the ten largest clones take around 0.82%.

This chain joins TRBV25-1 and TRBJ1-5; no reliable D call. The sample was sorted CD4+, CD8+, or CD8+CD57+ T cells (not recorded which) from PBMCs. The sequence was collected from a human donor with aplastic anemia. CDR3 DNA: TGTGCCAGCAGTGTACACGGGCGGTATAATCAGCCCCAGCATTTT. Its protein product is CASSVHGRYNQPQHF.